This TCR beta chain was captured by sequencing in a study of Ad26.COV2.S vaccination and SARS-CoV-2 variants. Looking at the study overall: The authors gave Ad26.COV2.S intramuscularly, either once or twice 56 days apart. Study-wide findings and caveats: Post-vaccination breadth of spike-specific CD8+ and CD4+ T cell responses was reportedly substantial.

Regarding treatment: over 15 received Ad26.COV2.S at low or high dose, single or two shots; about 5 received placebo; per-sample allocation not given. Collection of the samples took place on day 63 after the first injection of vaccine or placebo. The donor's status was that of an adult aged 18-55 years in Boston. Comment on this clone: Antigen specificity is unknown.

Trimming stripped 0 bases from V and 8 bases from J, with 8 bases between. The germline V gene has CDR1 SGHTA and CDR2 FQGNSA. The CDR3 sequence is 13 residues long. Libraries were prepared by immunoSEQ multiplex PCR; TCRdb keeps only in-frame clonotypes and omits some of them. The sample holds a few hundred thousand clones, 70% to 90% seen once. This sequence was found in a person aged 18-60 years who received the Ad26.COV2.S COVID-19 vaccine or a placebo. This chain joins TRBV7-2 and TRBJ2-4; either TRBD1 or TRBD2 may fit D (5 bases each). The material was peripheral blood, obtained in a trial of Ad26.COV2.S vaccine versus placebo. The CDR3 here is CASSLAGVDIQYF. The CDR3 DNA reads as TGTGCCAGCAGCTTAGCGGGGGTTGACATTCAGTACTTC.